This T cell receptor (beta chain) is from a study of cytomegalovirus exposure and HLA in healthy donors. Study in general: The approximately 120 validation repertoires used the same platform as the 650 to 750 first-cohort repertoires, a later analysis reported. Overall study findings and caveats: Most TCR sequences proved rare, with some public TCRs found in many donors. The study put under 200 TCR beta chains on its list as cytomegalovirus-associated.

Profiling relied on immunoSEQ multiplex PCR, and the TCRdb table lists in-frame clones only, not all of them. This sample has 150,000 to 200,000 clones, with roughly 95% found just once. This CDR3 region has 14 residues. V lost 3 bases and J lost 6, with 14 bases in between. CDR1 and CDR2 (germline): ENHRY, SYGVKD. As to this clone: Its target is unknown.

Sequences were obtained from PBMCs. This receptor was taken from a woman between 18 and 29 years old in good health and CMV-seronegative. This chain joins TRBV10-3 and TRBJ1-2; D call uncertain. The CDR3, as DNA: TGTGCCATCAGTGAACCGGGTCGGAATGATGGCTACACCTTC. Translated, it gives CAISEPGRNDGYTF.